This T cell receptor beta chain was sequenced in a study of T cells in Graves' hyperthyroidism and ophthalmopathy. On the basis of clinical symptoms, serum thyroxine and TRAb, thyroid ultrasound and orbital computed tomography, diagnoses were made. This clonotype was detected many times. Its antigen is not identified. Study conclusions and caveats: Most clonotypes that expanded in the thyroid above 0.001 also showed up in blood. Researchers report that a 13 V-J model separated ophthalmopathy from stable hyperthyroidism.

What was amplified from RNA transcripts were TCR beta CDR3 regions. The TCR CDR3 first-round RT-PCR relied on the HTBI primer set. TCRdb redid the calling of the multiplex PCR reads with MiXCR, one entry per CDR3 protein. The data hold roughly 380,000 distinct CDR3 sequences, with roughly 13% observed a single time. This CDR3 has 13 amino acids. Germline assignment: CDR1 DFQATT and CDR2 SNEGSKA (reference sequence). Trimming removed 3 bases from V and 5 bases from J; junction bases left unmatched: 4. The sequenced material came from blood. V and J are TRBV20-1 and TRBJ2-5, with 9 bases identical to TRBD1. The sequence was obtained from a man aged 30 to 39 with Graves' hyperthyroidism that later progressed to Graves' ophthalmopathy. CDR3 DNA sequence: TGCAGTGCTAGTCACAGGGGGCAGGAGACCCAGTACTTC. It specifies CSASHRGQETQYF.